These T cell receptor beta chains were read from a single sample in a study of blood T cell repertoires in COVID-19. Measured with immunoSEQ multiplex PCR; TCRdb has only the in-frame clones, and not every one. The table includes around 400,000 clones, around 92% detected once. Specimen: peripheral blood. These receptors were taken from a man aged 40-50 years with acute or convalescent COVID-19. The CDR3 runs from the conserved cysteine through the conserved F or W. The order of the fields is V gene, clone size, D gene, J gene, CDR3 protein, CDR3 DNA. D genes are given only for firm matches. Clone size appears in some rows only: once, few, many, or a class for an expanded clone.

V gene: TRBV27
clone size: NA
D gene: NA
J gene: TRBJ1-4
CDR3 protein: CASSSAGQGTDEKLFF
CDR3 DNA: TGTGCCAGCAGTTCAGCAGGGCAAGGGACTGATGAAAAACTGTTTTTT

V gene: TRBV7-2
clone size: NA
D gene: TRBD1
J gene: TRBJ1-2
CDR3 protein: CASSQDRNYGYTF
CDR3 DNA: TGTGCCAGCAGCCAGGACAGGAACTATGGCTACACCTTC

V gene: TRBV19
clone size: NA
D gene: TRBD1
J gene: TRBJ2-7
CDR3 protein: CASSIGTGTYEQYF
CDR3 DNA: TGTGCCAGTAGTATTGGGACAGGAACCTACGAGCAGTACTTC

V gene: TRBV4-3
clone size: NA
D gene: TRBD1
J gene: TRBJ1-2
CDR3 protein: CASSQDPGQGGYGYTF
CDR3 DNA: TGCGCCAGCAGCCAAGATCCGGGACAGGGGGGCTATGGCTACACCTTC

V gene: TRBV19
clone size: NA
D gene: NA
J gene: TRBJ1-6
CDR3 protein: CASSIATGRSSPLHF
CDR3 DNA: TGTGCCAGTAGTATAGCAACGGGGAGAAGTTCACCCCTCCACTTT

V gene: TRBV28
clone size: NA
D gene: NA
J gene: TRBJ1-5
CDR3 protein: CASTPSLPAPTQHF
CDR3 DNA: TGTGCCAGCACCCCATCCCTCCCCGCGCCCACCCAGCATTTT

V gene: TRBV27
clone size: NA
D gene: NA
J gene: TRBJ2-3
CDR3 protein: CASSLRGGLLTDTQYF
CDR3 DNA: TGTGCCAGCAGTCTGAGGGGGGGACTACTCACAGATACGCAGTATTTT

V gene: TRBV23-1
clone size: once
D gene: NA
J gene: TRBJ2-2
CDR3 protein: CASSRSQGATPNTGELFF
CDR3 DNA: TGCGCCAGCAGTCGCTCACAAGGGGCGACTCCGAACACCGGGGAGCTGTTTTTT

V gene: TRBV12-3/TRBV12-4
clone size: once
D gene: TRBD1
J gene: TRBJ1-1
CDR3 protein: CASSGQGTEAFF
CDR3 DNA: TGTGCCAGCAGCGGACAGGGCACTGAAGCTTTCTTT

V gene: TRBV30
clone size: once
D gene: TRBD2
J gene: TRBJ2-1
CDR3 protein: CAWSGASGHINEQFF
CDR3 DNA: TGTGCCTGGAGTGGGGCTAGCGGACACATCAATGAGCAGTTCTTC

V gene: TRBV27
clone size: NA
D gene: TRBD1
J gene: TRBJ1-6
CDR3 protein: CASSSIPRTGNSPLHF
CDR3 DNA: TGTGCCAGCAGTTCCATACCGAGGACAGGGAATTCACCCCTCCACTTT

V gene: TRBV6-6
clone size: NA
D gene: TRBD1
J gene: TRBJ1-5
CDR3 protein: CASSYRGQVSNQPQHF
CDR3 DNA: TGTGCCAGCAGTTATAGGGGACAGGTTAGCAATCAGCCCCAGCATTTT

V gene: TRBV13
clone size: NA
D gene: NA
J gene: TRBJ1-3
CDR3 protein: CASSFSPSSVAGNTIYF
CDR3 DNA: TGTGCCAGCAGTTTTTCCCCCTCTTCGGTGGCTGGAAACACCATATATTTT

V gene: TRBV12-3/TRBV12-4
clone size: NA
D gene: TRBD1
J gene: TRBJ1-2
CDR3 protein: CASSVTGGLGYTF
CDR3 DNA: TGTGCCAGCAGTGTCACAGGGGGCCTTGGCTACACCTTC

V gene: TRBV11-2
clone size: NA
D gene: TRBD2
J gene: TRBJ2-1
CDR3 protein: CASSSGGTTEQFF
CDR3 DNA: TGTGCCAGCAGCTCAGGCGGGACTACCGAGCAGTTCTTC

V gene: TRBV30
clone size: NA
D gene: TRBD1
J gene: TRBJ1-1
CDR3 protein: CAWNLALDRETEAFF
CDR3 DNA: TGTGCCTGGAACCTAGCCCTGGACAGGGAAACTGAAGCTTTCTTT

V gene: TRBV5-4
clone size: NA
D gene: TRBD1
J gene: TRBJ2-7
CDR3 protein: CASSTRDRSYEQYF
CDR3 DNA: TGTGCCAGCAGCACGAGGGACAGATCCTACGAGCAGTACTTC

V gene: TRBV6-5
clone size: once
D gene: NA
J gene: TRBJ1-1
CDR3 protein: CASSYSPGDASAFF
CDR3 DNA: TGTGCCAGCAGTTACAGCCCAGGGGACGCTTCAGCTTTCTTT

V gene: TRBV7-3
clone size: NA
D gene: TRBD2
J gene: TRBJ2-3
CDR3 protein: CASSPEFLAGSTDTQYF
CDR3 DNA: TGTGCCAGCAGCCCAGAGTTTCTAGCGGGGAGCACAGATACGCAGTATTTT

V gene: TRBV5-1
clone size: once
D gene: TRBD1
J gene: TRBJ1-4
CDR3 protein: CASSGQGTTNEKLFF
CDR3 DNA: TGCGCCAGCAGTGGACAGGGGACAACTAATGAAAAACTGTTTTTT